Presented here are 31 T cell receptor beta chains from one specimen sequenced in a study of blood T cell repertoires in COVID-19. Only in-frame clones appear in the TCRdb table, and some are missing; sequencing was by immunoSEQ multiplex PCR. The sample records more than 400,000 clones, 80% to 95% being singletons. Sequenced sample: PBMCs or T cells enriched from blood (not recorded which). The receptors here all came from a man aged 18 to 30 who had recovered from COVID-19.

The V call is TRBV9, the J call TRBJ1-2; no clear D. V dropped 3 bases and J dropped 0 bases, with 15 bases sitting between them. This CDR3 has 16 residues. Germline loops: CDR1 SGDLS, CDR2 YYNGEE. The CDR3 spells CASSAQLWGANYGYTF. CDR3 DNA sequence: TGTGCCAGCAGCGCTCAATTGTGGGGAGCTAACTATGGCTACACCTTC. The variable domain in full, with the rest retrieved from reference TRBV9 and TRBJ1-2, is DSGVTQTPKHLITATGQRVTLRCSPRSGDLSVYWYQQSLDQGLQFLIQYYNGEERAKGNILERFSAQQFPDLHSELNLSSLELGDSALYFCASSAQLWGANYGYTFGSGTRLTVV.

The sample holds one count of this clone. The chain joins TRBV6-5 to TRBJ1-4; TRBD1 might be the D (5 bases). This CDR3 contains 14 residues. V lost 5 bases and J lost 8, with 15 bases in between. Germline V gene data show CDR1 as MNHEY and CDR2 as SVGAGI. CDR3 amino acids: CASSPPGLVEKLFF. DNA of the CDR3: TGTGCCAGCAGTCCCCCAGGGCTTGTAGAAAAACTGTTTTTT.

The rearrangement links TRBV7-7 to TRBJ2-6; D perhaps matches TRBD2 (5 bases). V was cut by 8 bases and J by 4 bases, with 18 bases left in between. This CDR3 has 16 residues. Looked up from germline, CDR1 is SSHAT and CDR2 is FNYEAQ (reference sequence). The CDR3 loop reads CASSPLRAAGANVLTF. CDR3 DNA sequence: TGTGCCAGCTCCCCCCTGAGGGCAGCCGGGGCCAACGTCCTGACTTTC. Combining the CDR3 with reference TRBV7-7 and TRBJ2-6 gives the whole variable domain GAGVSQSPRYKVTKRGQDVTLRCDPISSHATLYWYQQALGQGPEFLTYFNYEAQPDKSGLPSDRFSAERPEGSISTLTIQRTEQRDSAMYRCASSPLRAAGANVLTFGAGSRLTVL.

This chain joins TRBV4-2 and TRBJ1-5; D perhaps matches TRBD1 (6 bases). V lost 1 base, J lost 1 base, and 23 bases lay in between. The CDR3 is 20 amino acids. Germline values: CDR1 LGHNA, CDR2 YNFKEQ. Written as DNA, the CDR3 is TGTGCCAGCAGCCAAGTCCCGACGCAGGGGCGAGGTAGAAGCAATCAGCCCCAGCATTTT. It specifies CASSQVPTQGRGRSNQPQHF.

The V and J genes are TRBV6-5 and TRBJ1-6, with D tentatively TRBD1 (6 bases). Germline V gene lookup returns CDR1 MNHEY and CDR2 SVGAGI. This CDR3 contains 13 residues. Trimming stripped 6 bases from V and 6 bases from J, with 9 bases between. The CDR3 here is CASRTGLNSPLHF. The CDR3 region has the DNA TGTGCCAGCAGGACAGGACTTAATTCACCCCTCCACTTT.

This chain joins TRBV3-1 (or the pseudogene TRBV3-2) and TRBJ1-4, with a weak D call TRBD1 (5 bases). Germline V CDR1 and CDR2: LGHDT, YNNKEL (reference sequence). The CDR3 length is 16 residues. The V gene lost 2 bases and the J gene lost 0 bases, with 10 bases spanning the gap. The CDR3 is CASSQFSGATNEKLFF. The CDR3 DNA follows: TGTGCCAGCAGCCAATTTTCGGGGGCAACTAATGAAAAACTGTTTTTT.

This chain joins TRBV30 and TRBJ1-1, with D possibly being TRBD1 (5 bases). The CDR3 sequence is 13 residues long. Germline-derived CDR1 and CDR2 are GTSNPN and SVGIG (reference sequence). V was clipped by 1 base and J by 3 bases, with 9 bases between them. The CDR3 DNA reads as TGTGCCTGGAGTGGAGGCAGGGACACTGAAGCTTTCTTT. The encoded protein is CAWSGGRDTEAFF. Full variable domain (outside the CDR3, taken from reference TRBV30 and TRBJ1-1): SQTIHQWPATLVQPVGSPLSLECTVEGTSNPNLYWYRQAAGRGLQLLFYSVGIGQISSEVPQNLSASRPQDRQFILSSKKLLLSDSGFYLCAWSGGRDTEAFFGQGTRLTVV.

Note on this clone: Other DNA sequences in the sample encode the same CDR3. This chain links TRBV3-1 (or the pseudogene TRBV3-2) with TRBJ1-6; D remains unclear. The germline V and J ends were trimmed by 2 bases and 8 bases, with 4 bases remaining between them. This CDR3 spans 12 amino acids. Per the germline V gene, CDR1 is LGHDT and CDR2 is YNNKEL (reference sequence). CDR3 residues: CASSQRDSPLHF. DNA of the CDR3: TGTGCCAGCAGCCAACGAGATTCACCCCTCCACTTT.

The rearrangement joins TRBV2 to TRBJ2-1; 9 nucleotides match TRBD2. The V segment lost 2 bases and the J segment 12 bases; nucleotides outside the gene matches: 8. This CDR3 region has 14 residues. Looked up from germline, CDR1 is SNHLY and CDR2 is FYNNEI. The CDR3 DNA follows: TGTGCCAGCAGTGAATCCAGACTAGCGGTTTGGCAGTTCTTC. Its protein is CASSESRLAVWQFF.

The chain links TRBV7-9 to TRBJ2-1, with 7 bases lining up with TRBD2. V dropped 1 base and J dropped 4; count of bases not matched to a gene: 10. CDR3 length: 17 amino acids. CDR1 is SEHNR and CDR2 is FQNEAQ in the germline V gene (reference sequence). In DNA, the CDR3 is TGTGCCAGCAGCTTAGGGTGGACTAGGGGCGAATACAATGAGCAGTTCTTC. This sequence encodes CASSLGWTRGEYNEQFF.

The V gene is TRBV19, the J gene TRBJ2-5; a weak D match, TRBD1 (6 bases). This CDR3 spans 13 amino acids. Germline V gene sequence: CDR1 LNHDA, CDR2 SQIVND (reference sequence). V lost 5 bases and J lost 1, with 8 bases in between. As DNA, the CDR3 is TGTGCCAGTAGTGGACAGATCCAAGAGACCCAGTACTTC. Its protein is CASSGQIQETQYF.

This sequence joins TRBV2 and TRBJ1-6; possibly TRBD1 for D (6 bases). Germline CDR1 reads SNHLY; CDR2 reads FYNNEI. The CDR3 loop spans 14 amino acids. V lost 11 bases and J 4 bases, leaving 15 bases between the germline ends. The CDR3 here is CASISGEYNSPLHF. CDR3 sequence (DNA): TGTGCCTCGATTTCAGGGGAATATAATTCACCCCTCCACTTT.

The V call is TRBV29-1, the J call TRBJ2-5, with 9 bases that match TRBD1. The J segment lost 1 base and the V segment lost 3 bases, leaving 3 bases of the junction unmatched. Per the germline V gene, CDR1 is SQVTM and CDR2 is ANQGSEA. The CDR3 covers 14 residues. The CDR3 DNA sequence: TGCAGCGTTGAGGACAGGGGCTTCCAAGAGACCCAGTACTTC. As protein: CSVEDRGFQETQYF.

This clone is a singleton in its sample. The J gene is TRBJ1-5, the V gene TRBV19; D not resolved. The germline gives CDR1 LNHDA, CDR2 SQIVND (reference sequence). CDR3 length: 13 residues. Trimming left V 6 bases short and J 3 bases short, with 9 bases between. CDR3 DNA: TGTGCCAGTAGGTTCAGGAACAATCAGCCCCAGCATTTT. Translated: CASRFRNNQPQHF.

CDR3 region: CASSRGLHTEAFF. The CDR3 DNA is TGTGCCAGCAGTAGGGGGCTGCACACTGAAGCTTTCTTT. The chain carries TRBV11-3 and TRBJ1-1; TRBD1 agrees at 7 bases. CDR3 length equals 13 residues. CDR1 is SGHNT and CDR2 is YENEEA in the germline V gene. Trimming at V came to 6 bases and at J to 3 bases, leaving 4 bases not matched to a gene. The full variable domain, rest sourced from reference TRBV11-3 and TRBJ1-1, is EAGVVQSPRYKIIEKKQPVAFWCNPISGHNTLYWYLQNLGQGPELLIRYENEEAVDDSQLPKDRFSAERLKGVDSTLKIQPAELGDSAVYLCASSRGLHTEAFFGQGTRLTVV.

The chain joins TRBV6-5 to TRBJ1-6, with TRBD1 matching 10 bases. The V gene end was trimmed by 7 bases and the J gene end by 7 bases; junction bases not matched to a gene: 7. Germline V gene data show CDR1 as MNHEY and CDR2 as SVGAGI. The CDR3 covers 15 residues. CDR3 protein: CASIAPGQGNSPLHF. CDR3 in DNA: TGTGCCAGCATCGCCCCGGGACAGGGGAATTCACCCCTCCACTTT.

The sample holds a few counts of this clone. CDR3 DNA sequence: TGCGCCAGCAGTCTTTACAGGGGTGGGACTGAAGCTTTCTTT. It translates to CASSLYRGGTEAFF. V is TRBV5-1 and J is TRBJ1-1, with 7 bases aligning to TRBD1. The V gene end was trimmed by 5 bases and the J gene end by 5 bases; junction bases not matched to a gene: 9. The CDR3 is 14 amino acids. In germline, CDR1 is SGHRS, CDR2 YFSETQ. The whole variable domain, filled in from reference TRBV5-1 and TRBJ1-1, reads KAGVTQTPRYLIKTRGQQVTLSCSPISGHRSVSWYQQTPGQGLQFLFEYFSETQRNKGNFPGRFSGRQFSNSRSEMNVSTLELGDSALYLCASSLYRGGTEAFFGQGTRLTVV.

The chain joins TRBV3-1 (or the pseudogene TRBV3-2) to TRBJ1-2; D may be TRBD1 (5 bases). V was trimmed by 3 bases and J by 8 bases, leaving 13 bases between them. CDR1 is LGHDT and CDR2 is YNNKEL in the germline V gene (reference sequence). The CDR3 length is 13 residues. The CDR3 loop is CASSHQGASGYTF. The CDR3 DNA reads as TGTGCCAGCAGCCACCAAGGGGCAAGCGGCTACACCTTC.

V and J are TRBV6-5 and TRBJ1-5, with D possibly TRBD1 on 6 matching bases. There are 15 residues in the CDR3. V lost 6 bases and J 9 bases, leaving 21 bases between the germline ends. Germline loops: CDR1 MNHEY, CDR2 SVGAGI. CDR3 loop: CASRGRQATAGPQHF. CDR3 DNA sequence: TGTGCCAGCAGGGGACGACAGGCCACCGCGGGGCCCCAGCATTTT.

This clone occurred once. The chain is built from TRBV27 and TRBJ1-2; the D gene is possibly TRBD1 (5 bases). The CDR3 loop spans 13 amino acids. V shed 6 bases and J shed 4 bases, with 12 bases lying between them. Germline V gene lookup returns CDR1 MNHEY and CDR2 SMNVEV (reference sequence). The DNA of the CDR3 is TGTGCCAGCAGCCCGGGGGACTTCTATGGCTACACCTTC. Translating gives CASSPGDFYGYTF.

V and J are TRBV9 and TRBJ2-1, with D perhaps matching TRBD2 (5 bases). Looked up from germline, CDR1 is SGDLS and CDR2 is YYNGEE. Trimming pared 0 bases from V and 0 bases from J, leaving 10 bases between. The CDR3 contains 16 residues. The CDR3 DNA sequence: TGTGCCAGCAGCGTAGGAGGGCGGAGCTCCTACAATGAGCAGTTCTTC. Its protein product is CASSVGGRSSYNEQFF.

This clone occurred once. The chain recombines TRBV14 with TRBJ1-5, with 9 nucleotides matching TRBD1. Per the germline V gene, CDR1 is SGHDN and CDR2 is FVKESK. Losses at the gene ends were 1 base for V and 12 bases for J; bases not matched to a gene: 4. The CDR3 contains 13 residues. In nucleotides, the CDR3 is TGTGCCAGCAGCCAAGGGACGGGACAGGGCCAGCATTTT. The encoded protein is CASSQGTGQGQHF. The full variable domain, completed using reference TRBV14 and TRBJ1-5, is EAGVTQFPSHSVIEKGQTVTLRCDPISGHDNLYWYRRVMGKEIKFLLHFVKESKQDESGMPNNRFLAERTGGTYSTLKVQPAELEDSGVYFCASSQGTGQGQHFGDGTRLSIL.

This sequence joins TRBV15 and TRBJ2-5; D is possibly TRBD2 (6 bases). The V gene's germline CDR1 is LNHNV and CDR2 YYDKDF (reference sequence). V lost 0 bases and J 5 bases, leaving 16 bases between the germline ends. The CDR3 consists of 16 residues. CDR3 DNA sequence: TGTGCCACCAGCAGAGATGGGGGGAGGCCCTGGGAGACCCAGTACTTC. Encoded protein: CATSRDGGRPWETQYF.

The CDR3 coding sequence is TGTGCCAGCAGCTGGGGGAGGACGGCGAACTATGGCTACACCTTC. It specifies CASSWGRTANYGYTF. The rearrangement joins TRBV7-3 to TRBJ1-2, with D possibly TRBD1 on 5 matching bases. Trimming left V 4 bases short and J 2 bases short, with 14 bases between. The length of the CDR3 is 15 residues. The V gene's germline CDR1 is SGHTA and CDR2 FQGTGA.

The chain couples TRBV27 to TRBJ2-7; 8 positions agree with TRBD2. The ends lost 5 bases at V and 6 bases at J; junction bases unmatched: 12. The CDR3 is 15 residues long. CDR1 and CDR2 (germline): MNHEY, SMNVEV (reference sequence). Here the CDR3 DNA reads TGTGCCAGCAGTACCAGCCGGACTAGCTTCCGCGAGCAGTACTTC. Protein product: CASSTSRTSFREQYF.

This chain links TRBV1 with TRBJ2-1; the table's D call TRBD2 went unverified against the DNA. TRBV1 is a recognized pseudogene. The CDR3 has 15 amino acids. The CDR3 DNA sequence: TGCACCAGCGTCGGGGCGGGGCGCTCCTACAATGAGCAGTTCTTC. The encoded protein is CTSVGAGRSYNEQFF.

The chain uses TRBV4-1 and TRBJ2-3, with 14 bases aligning to TRBD2. Germline assignment: CDR1 MGHRA and CDR2 YSYEKL. The CDR3 is made up of 20 amino acids. V trimming: 4 bases; J trimming: 5 bases; junction bases outside the gene matches: 17. CDR3 loop: CASSLTGTSGSGRGKDTQYF. The CDR3 DNA sequence: TGCGCCAGCAGCCTAACCGGGACTAGCGGGAGTGGTCGGGGTAAAGATACGCAGTATTTT.

This clone was seen just once. The chain couples TRBV12-3 or TRBV12-4 to TRBJ2-1, with 8 bases identical to TRBD1. V shed 5 bases, J shed 8 bases, and the junction held 2 bases outside the gene matches. The length of the CDR3 is 12 residues. CDR3 sequence reads: CASSTTGDEQFF. The CDR3 DNA follows: TGTGCCAGCAGTACGACAGGGGATGAGCAGTTCTTC.

The chain recombines TRBV18 with TRBJ2-7, with 10 bases lining up with TRBD2. Germline V gives CDR1 KGHSH, CDR2 LQKENI. V lost 3 bases and J lost 3; bases outside the gene matches: 5. CDR3 length: 15 amino acids. CDR3 loop: CASSPLTSGYYEQYF. The CDR3 nucleotides read TGTGCCAGCTCACCCCTGACTAGCGGGTACTACGAGCAGTACTTC.

V and J are TRBV28 and TRBJ1-2, with TRBD1 matching over 7 bases. From germline, CDR1 is MDHEN and CDR2 SYDVKM. J gave up 6 bases and V 6 bases, and 16 bases lay outside the gene matches. The CDR3 totals 16 residues. The CDR3 DNA reads TGTGCCAGCAGCGGCGGACAGGAACGCTTTTCCCATGGCTACACCTTC. This sequence encodes CASSGGQERFSHGYTF.

The chain uses TRBV5-1 and TRBJ1-1, with 7 bases fitting TRBD1. This CDR3 is built from 13 residues. Germline CDR1 and CDR2: SGHRS and YFSETQ. The ends lost 3 bases at V and 4 bases at J; junction bases unmatched: 3. The CDR3, as DNA: TGCGCCAGCAGCTGGGGGACAGCCACTGAAGCTTTCTTT. Its protein is CASSWGTATEAFF.